This TCR beta chain originates from a study of Graves' ophthalmopathy and Graves' hyperthyroidism. The study, taken as a whole, reports: Using 13 signatures, a model distinguished ophthalmopathy from stable hyperthyroidism, reaching around 90% sensitivity and roughly 80% specificity. Most clonotypes expanded in thyroid above 0.001 frequency were present in blood too.

Physicians reached a diagnosis by relying on clinical symptoms, serum thyroxine, TRAb, thyroid ultrasound and orbital computed tomography. Investigators amplified TCR beta CDR3 regions from RNA transcripts. After a first-round RT-PCR with HTBI primers, a second-round multiplex PCR was run. Via MiXCR, TCRdb re-called the multiplex PCR reads, giving one row per CDR3 protein. The data contain a few hundred thousand distinct CDR3 sequences, 39% of them singletons. This clonotype was counted at least ten times. Antigen: not known. Germline lookup yields CDR1 SNHLY and CDR2 FYNNEI. Trimming cost V 4 bases and J 5 bases; bases outside gene matches: 7. This CDR3 is built from 15 residues.

The clonotype comes from an adult man with Graves' hyperthyroidism. The chain links TRBV2 to TRBJ1-4; 7 bases map to TRBD1. Sequencing was done on a sample of peripheral blood or thyroid tissue (not recorded which). CDR3 loop: CASSGATGWNEKLFF. For the CDR3, the DNA is TGTGCCAGCAGTGGAGCGACAGGGTGGAATGAAAAACTGTTTTTT.